The clone carrying this T cell receptor beta chain was picked up many times. Its specificity is unknown. This record belongs to a study of human T cells and chemical hapten exposure. Overall study findings and caveats: The presence of alopecia in the donors means their immune response may differ from healthy people's.

V shed 3 bases, J shed 10 bases, and the junction held 10 bases outside the gene matches. Germline CDR1 is KGHSH and CDR2 is LQKENI. The CDR3 runs to 15 residues. Time point of the sample: patch test 1, 2 weeks after DPC sensitization. Treatment defined: therapeutic diphenylcyclopropenone sensitization with weekly scalp DPC. Blood sampling occurred before each patch-test application. TCRdb recomputed calls from the RACE reads with MiXCR, one row per CDR3 protein. The sample has about 380,000 distinct CDR3 sequences, around 4.8% seen once; the top ten hold 2% to 2.5%. This receptor was taken from a woman aged 45-65 years with alopecia areata. Some clones in this sample may be carry-over from other donors' samples. The genes are TRBV18 and TRBJ2-7; 12 nucleotides align to TRBD1. The sample was whole blood, taken in connection with sensitization to the hapten diphenylcyclopropenone (DPC). CDR3 in amino acids: CASSPVRDRGPDQYF. The CDR3 DNA sequence: TGTGCCAGCTCACCTGTCCGGGACAGGGGGCCCGATCAGTACTTC.